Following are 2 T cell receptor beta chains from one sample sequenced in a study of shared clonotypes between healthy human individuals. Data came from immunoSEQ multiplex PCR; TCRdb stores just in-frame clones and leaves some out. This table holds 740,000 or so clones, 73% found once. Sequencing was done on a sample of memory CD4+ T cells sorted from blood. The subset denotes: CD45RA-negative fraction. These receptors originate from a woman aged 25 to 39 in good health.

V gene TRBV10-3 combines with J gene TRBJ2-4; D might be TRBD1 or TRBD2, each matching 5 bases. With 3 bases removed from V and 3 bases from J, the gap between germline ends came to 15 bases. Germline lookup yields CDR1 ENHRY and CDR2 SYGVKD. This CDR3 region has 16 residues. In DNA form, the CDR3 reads TGTGCCATCAGTGAAGAAACGGGAAGGGGCAAAAACATTCAGTACTTC. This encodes CAISEETGRGKNIQYF.

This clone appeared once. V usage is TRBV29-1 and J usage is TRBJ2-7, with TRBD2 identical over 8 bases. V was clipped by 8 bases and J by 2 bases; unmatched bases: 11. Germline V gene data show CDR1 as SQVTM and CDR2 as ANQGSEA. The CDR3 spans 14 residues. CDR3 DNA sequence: TGCAGCCCAAGCCGGGAGGGCTCCACCTACGAGCAGTACTTC. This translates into CSPSREGSTYEQYF.